The next 3 T cell receptor beta chains were all read from a single sample in a study of PD-L1 blockade in urothelial cancer. Clones were sequenced by immunoSEQ multiplex PCR, and TCRdb holds only the in-frame ones, with some missing. Of 20,000 to 25,000 clones in the sample, nearly 90% were seen once. The material sequenced was PBMCs, taken around atezolizumab (anti-PD-L1) treatment. These TCRs come from a woman between 55 and 75 years old with urothelial cancer.

The genes are TRBV10-3 and TRBJ1-1; D is undetermined. Germline CDR1 and CDR2: ENHRY and SYGVKD. V was pared by 4 bases and J by 4 bases, with 13 bases between. The CDR3 length is 14 residues. The CDR3 protein is CAISGLGAGTEAFF. The CDR3 bases are TGTGCCATCAGTGGTTTGGGAGCCGGCACTGAAGCTTTCTTT.

The chain joins TRBV9 to TRBJ2-5; 8 positions match TRBD2. J lost 0 bases, V lost 3 bases, and 7 bases had no gene match. The CDR3 totals 16 residues. Germline values: CDR1 SGDLS, CDR2 YYNGEE. CDR3 in amino acids: CASSGGSGTYQETQYF. The CDR3 DNA follows: TGTGCCAGCAGCGGGGGTAGCGGGACTTACCAAGAGACCCAGTACTTC.

The V and J genes are TRBV19 and TRBJ2-1, with TRBD2 identical over 9 bases. The CDR3 contains 19 residues. The V gene's germline CDR1 is LNHDA and CDR2 SQIVND (reference sequence). Trimming took 5 bases from V and 1 from J; bases not matched to a gene: 15. The CDR3 sequence is CASSPPTTTSGPSYNEQFF. In DNA form, the CDR3 reads TGTGCCAGTAGTCCACCCACAACCACTAGCGGGCCTTCCTACAATGAGCAGTTCTTC.